This TCR beta chain was retrieved from a study of shared clonotypes between healthy human individuals. Study observations and caveats: Rarefaction showed sorted-subset sequencing was incomplete despite large depth. Donor scarcity curtailed the genetic and exposure-history diversity represented herein.

In replicate PCRs of sorted subsets, 150 to 200 ng DNA, approximately 30,000 T cell genomes, was used. Here immunoSEQ multiplex PCR was the method, and the copy in TCRdb shows in-frame clones only, minus some. This table has around 1.1 million clones, roughly 80% appearing once. Details on this clone: Its antigen is currently unknown.

Sequencing used memory CD4+ T cells from PBMCs. Subset noted: CD45RA-negative fraction. The origin of this receptor is a man aged 18 to 30 in good health. Some clones in this sample may be carry-over from other donors' samples.

Here the CDR3 reads CSVVPDSDEQYF. The CDR3 region has the DNA TGCAGCGTTGTTCCAGATTCTGACGAGCAGTACTTC. The J gene is TRBJ2-7, the V gene TRBV29-1; D is uncertain. This CDR3 spans 12 amino acids. Germline values: CDR1 SQVTM, CDR2 ANQGSEA. Trimming cost V 4 bases and J 5 bases, with 12 bases left between them.